A single sample gave rise to the 28 T cell receptor beta chains below, sequenced in a study of Ad26.COV2.S vaccination and SARS-CoV-2 variants. The table came from immunoSEQ multiplex PCR; TCRdb's copy has only in-frame clones and leaves some out. The table includes approximately 450,000 clones, around 90% detected once. The treatment is: some 19 received Ad26.COV2.S at low or high dose, single or two shots; 5 received placebo; per-sample allocation not given. All samples were drawn on day 63, counting from the first vaccine or placebo injection. Here the sequenced sample was peripheral blood, taken in a trial of Ad26.COV2.S vaccine versus placebo. Receptor source: a person between 18 and 65 years old who received the Ad26.COV2.S COVID-19 vaccine or a placebo.

V is TRBV7-2 and J is TRBJ2-7; TRBD2 matches 7 bases. Germline trimming cut 6 bases from V and 0 bases from J; bases unmatched to any gene: 8. Germline values: CDR1 SGHTA, CDR2 FQGNSA. There are 15 residues in the CDR3. The CDR3: CASSPSGKSSYEQYF. The CDR3 DNA is TGTGCCAGCAGTCCGAGCGGGAAGAGCTCCTACGAGCAGTACTTC.

The chain employs TRBV28 and TRBJ1-1; 8 bases fit TRBD1. The CDR3 is 12 residues long. Germline V CDR1 and CDR2: MDHEN, SYDVKM. The V and J ends lost 5 bases and 8 bases, in that order; junction bases with no gene match: 4. CDR3 region: CASSRRTGEAFF. The CDR3 bases are TGTGCCAGCAGTCGCCGGACAGGGGAAGCTTTCTTT.

This chain connects TRBV11-3 to TRBJ2-3; D is unresolved. The CDR3 length is 14 residues. V shed 1 base and J shed 3 bases, with 8 bases lying between them. Germline CDR1 is SGHNT and CDR2 is YENEEA. CDR3 coding DNA: TGTGCCAGCAGCTTAGGTCCAGATACAGATACGCAGTATTTT. This gives the protein CASSLGPDTDTQYF. The full variable domain, rest sourced from reference TRBV11-3 and TRBJ2-3, is EAGVVQSPRYKIIEKKQPVAFWCNPISGHNTLYWYLQNLGQGPELLIRYENEEAVDDSQLPKDRFSAERLKGVDSTLKIQPAELGDSAVYLCASSLGPDTDTQYFGPGTRLTVL.

This sequence joins TRBV28 and TRBJ2-3, with 13 positions matching TRBD2. Germline V lookup: CDR1 MDHEN, CDR2 SYDVKM. This CDR3 comprises 16 residues. V was pared by 5 bases and J by 1 base, with 3 bases of the junction left unmatched. This CDR3 reads CASSPGTSGGTDTQYF. In DNA form, the CDR3 reads TGTGCCAGCAGTCCTGGGACTAGCGGGGGCACAGATACGCAGTATTTT.

The table lists this clone with a count of one. The rearrangement links TRBV5-1 to TRBJ1-1, with D unclear. V shed 0 bases and J shed 0 bases, with 6 bases lying between them. The germline V gene has CDR1 SGHRS and CDR2 YFSETQ. The CDR3 is 14 amino acids. The CDR3 is CASSLDTLNTEAFF. In DNA form, the CDR3 reads TGCGCCAGCAGCTTGGACACCCTGAACACTGAAGCTTTCTTT.

The chain employs TRBV10-3 and TRBJ2-7; the D is unclear. The V gene's germline CDR1 is ENHRY and CDR2 SYGVKD. The CDR3 runs 13 residues. Trimming removed 4 bases from V and 5 bases from J, with 12 bases in between. The CDR3 spells CAISGGDWDEQYF. In DNA, the CDR3 is TGTGCCATCAGTGGGGGTGACTGGGACGAGCAGTACTTC.

The CDR3 spells CASLLGSLTGDTQYF. The CDR3 bases are TGTGCCAGCCTACTGGGGTCTCTTACAGGAGATACGCAGTATTTT. The chain uses TRBV7-2 and TRBJ2-3; possible D gene TRBD1, 5 bases. This CDR3 has 15 amino acids. Deletions cut 8 bases from V and 5 bases from J, with 20 bases between. Per the germline V gene, CDR1 is SGHTA and CDR2 is FQGNSA.

J is TRBJ2-5 and V is TRBV12-3 or TRBV12-4, with a tentative D call TRBD1 (6 bases). The CDR3 is 12 residues long. With 6 bases removed from V and 5 bases from J, the gap between germline ends came to 10 bases. The CDR3 sequence: CASRSTGETQYF. The CDR3 coding sequence is TGTGCCAGCAGGTCTACAGGGGAGACCCAGTACTTC.

The chain uses TRBV14 and TRBJ2-6, with 7 bases aligning to TRBD2. CDR3 length: 15 amino acids. J was trimmed by 3 bases and V by 5 bases; bases with no gene match: 4. In germline, CDR1 is SGHDN, CDR2 FVKESK. This CDR3 reads CASSLGGNGANVLTF. CDR3 coding DNA: TGTGCCAGCAGCTTGGGGGGGAATGGGGCCAACGTCCTGACTTTC.

The V call is TRBV6-1, the J call TRBJ2-7, with a possible D match to TRBD2 (5 bases). This CDR3 is built from 14 residues. CDR1 is MNHNS and CDR2 is SASEGT in the germline V gene. V dropped 1 base and J dropped 2 bases, with 9 bases sitting between them. The CDR3 here is CASSEVRGTYEQYF. The CDR3 DNA sequence: TGTGCCAGCAGTGAAGTACGGGGAACCTACGAGCAGTACTTC.

The V call is TRBV15, the J call TRBJ1-2; no clear D. CDR3 length: 15 residues. Germline loops: CDR1 LNHNV, CDR2 YYDKDF (reference sequence). V was clipped by 0 bases and J by 1 base, with 9 bases between them. This chain's CDR3 is CATSRDARNNYGYTF. The CDR3, as DNA: TGTGCCACCAGCAGAGACGCAAGGAATAACTATGGCTACACCTTC.

The chain joins TRBV4-1 to TRBJ2-5; D is unclear. The CDR3 spans 14 residues. Trimming shortened V by 1 base and J by 5 bases, and 11 bases separated the two germline ends. Germline V lookup: CDR1 MGHRA, CDR2 YSYEKL. The CDR3, as DNA: TGCGCCAGCAGCCAAGCTATGCTAATGGAGACCCAGTACTTC. The encoded protein is CASSQAMLMETQYF.

The genes are TRBV10-2 and TRBJ1-1, with D unclear. Trimming shortened V by 0 bases and J by 0 bases, and 8 bases separated the two germline ends. This CDR3 comprises 15 residues. Germline CDR1 and CDR2: WSHSY and SAAADI. The CDR3 region has the DNA TGCGCCAGCAGTGAGTCCTTCCTCTTGAACACTGAAGCTTTCTTT. This sequence encodes CASSESFLLNTEAFF.

This clone was observed a single time. The chain couples TRBV4-3 to TRBJ2-2; tentative D call: TRBD1 (6 bases). Trimming removed 0 bases at V and 2 bases at J, with 16 bases between. Germline CDR1 reads LGHNA; CDR2 reads YSLEER. The CDR3 loop spans 18 amino acids. CDR3 coding DNA: TGCGCCAGCAGCCAAGATAGGTTGGCAGGGGAAAACACCGGGGAGCTGTTTTTT. Translated, it gives CASSQDRLAGENTGELFF.

This clone was counted between two and nine times. The chain has TRBV11-3 and TRBJ2-1, with 7 bases fitting TRBD2. J gave up 4 bases and V 5 bases, and 8 bases lay outside the gene matches. Germline CDR1 SGHNT, CDR2 YENEEA. The CDR3 runs to 15 residues. CDR3 region: CASSGRGAGYNEQFF. The CDR3 DNA sequence: TGTGCCAGCAGCGGCCGGGGAGCGGGATACAATGAGCAGTTCTTC.

The rearrangement uses TRBV11-3 and TRBJ2-2, with 9 bases that match TRBD1. Germline V CDR1 and CDR2: SGHNT, YENEEA. The J segment lost 5 bases and the V segment lost 0 bases, leaving 4 bases of the junction unmatched. CDR3 length: 16 amino acids. This chain's CDR3 is CASSLDLGTGTGELFF. The CDR3, as DNA: TGTGCCAGCAGCTTAGATCTCGGGACAGGGACCGGGGAGCTGTTTTTT.

The chain joins TRBV5-5 to TRBJ2-6, with D tentatively TRBD1 (5 bases). Trimming stripped 0 bases from V and 0 bases from J, with 7 bases between. Germline assignment: CDR1 SGHKS and CDR2 YYEKEE (reference sequence). This CDR3 spans 16 amino acids. This CDR3 reads CASSLGQNSGANVLTF. The DNA of the CDR3 is TGTGCCAGCAGCTTGGGACAGAACTCTGGGGCCAACGTCCTGACTTTC.

This chain joins TRBV9 and TRBJ1-3; weak D call: TRBD1 (5 bases). Per germline, CDR1 SGDLS and CDR2 YYNGEE. V lost 4 bases and J 0 bases, leaving 14 bases between the germline ends. The CDR3 totals 16 residues. This CDR3 reads CASSSHRIYSGNTIYF. CDR3 nucleotides: TGTGCCAGCAGCTCGCACAGGATCTACTCTGGAAACACCATATATTTT.

This clone was observed once. This rearrangement joins TRBV2 to TRBJ2-3; D might be TRBD1 (6 bases). V was cut by 5 bases and J by 0 bases, with 9 bases left in between. The CDR3 is made up of 14 amino acids. Germline V CDR1 and CDR2: SNHLY, FYNNEI. The DNA of the CDR3 is TGTGCCAGCAGTCGGACAGTCAGCACAGATACGCAGTATTTT. Amino acid sequence: CASSRTVSTDTQYF.

This chain connects TRBV2 to TRBJ1-5, with D tentatively TRBD1 (6 bases). The CDR3 totals 16 residues. The V end was cut by 4 bases, the J end by 3 bases, with 16 bases between. Germline V gene sequence: CDR1 SNHLY, CDR2 FYNNEI. CDR3 loop: CASSGEQGHFNQPQHF. DNA of the CDR3: TGTGCCAGCAGTGGAGAACAGGGACACTTCAATCAGCCCCAGCATTTT. The full variable domain, in which reference TRBV2 and TRBJ1-5 provide the parts outside the CDR3, is EPEVTQTPSHQVTQMGQEVILRCVPISNHLYFYWYRQILGQKVEFLVSFYNNEISEKSEIFDDQFSVERPDGSNFTLKIRSTKLEDSAMYFCASSGEQGHFNQPQHFGDGTRLSIL.

This clone came up once. This rearrangement joins TRBV7-3 to TRBJ2-3, with D unclear. V dropped 5 bases and J dropped 1 base, with 10 bases sitting between them. The CDR3 consists of 14 residues. The V gene's germline CDR1 is SGHTA and CDR2 FQGTGA. The CDR3 is CASSPNPGTDTQYF. In DNA form, the CDR3 reads TGTGCCAGCAGCCCCAATCCGGGCACAGATACGCAGTATTTT.

The rearrangement uses TRBV3-1 (or the pseudogene TRBV3-2) and TRBJ2-1; 9 bases are a match to TRBD2. V lost 4 bases to trimming and J lost 13 bases; unmatched junction nucleotides: 11. The CDR3 runs 14 residues. Germline V gene lookup returns CDR1 LGHDT and CDR2 YNNKEL (reference sequence). CDR3 sequence: CASSPGSKTSGQFF. The DNA for the CDR3 is TGTGCCAGCAGCCCCGGAAGCAAGACTAGCGGCCAGTTCTTC.

V and J are TRBV6-2 or TRBV6-3 and TRBJ2-7; D remains ambiguous. CDR1 MNHEY and CDR2 SVGEGT come from the germline V gene. V lost 3 bases to trimming and J lost 6 bases, with 15 bases between them. The CDR3 sequence is 14 residues long. CDR3 sequence reads: CASSYSPSLGEQYF. The CDR3, as DNA: TGTGCCAGCAGTTATAGTCCGTCCTTGGGCGAGCAGTACTTC.

The V and J genes are TRBV7-8 and TRBJ2-5; 10 nucleotides match TRBD2. Germline CDR1 SGHVS, CDR2 FQNEAQ. CDR3 length: 18 residues. Trimming removed 6 bases from V and 4 bases from J; junction bases left unmatched: 17. This CDR3 is CASSSSGLSGRAPETQYF. CDR3 bases: TGTGCCAGCAGTTCATCCGGACTCAGCGGGAGGGCCCCAGAGACCCAGTACTTC.

This clone was seen a handful of times. V and J are TRBV27 and TRBJ1-5; D is undetermined. Germline lookup yields CDR1 MNHEY and CDR2 SMNVEV (reference sequence). The CDR3 extends over 14 amino acids. The V end lost 1 base, the J end lost 3 bases, and 7 bases lay between the germline ends. The CDR3 is CASSLLGTNQPQHF. The CDR3 coding sequence is TGTGCCAGCAGTTTATTGGGCACCAATCAGCCCCAGCATTTT.

The rearrangement links TRBV5-6 to TRBJ2-2, with D maybe TRBD2 (7 bases). The length of the CDR3 is 16 residues. V dropped 2 bases and J dropped 3 bases, with 14 bases sitting between them. Germline CDR1 SGHDT, CDR2 YYEEEE. The CDR3 region has the DNA TGTGCCAGCAGCTTAGGGGGAGGGCCGGACACCGGGGAGCTGTTTTTT. Residues: CASSLGGGPDTGELFF.

The chain combines TRBV2 with TRBJ2-5; D tentatively reads TRBD1 or TRBD2 (5 bases each). Germline CDR1 SNHLY, CDR2 FYNNEI. This CDR3 has 15 amino acids. V lost 10 bases and J lost 5, with 23 bases in between. The CDR3 DNA reads TGTGCCATCACGCCGGGGACGCTAAGTTTGGAGACCCAGTACTTC. This gives the protein CAITPGTLSLETQYF.

The rearrangement joins TRBV9 to TRBJ2-1; 9 bases agree with TRBD2. V was pared by 4 bases and J by 8 bases, with 10 bases of the junction left unmatched. The CDR3 has 15 amino acids. CDR1 is SGDLS, CDR2 YYNGEE, per germline. The CDR3 loop is CASSPRASGEYEQFF. For the CDR3, the DNA is TGTGCCAGCAGCCCCCGGGCTAGCGGGGAATATGAGCAGTTCTTC.